These 10 T cell receptor beta chains were sequenced from one sample in a study of identical twins. Via MiXCR, TCRdb re-called the 5' RACE reads, giving one row per CDR3 protein. The sample holds 1,800,000 or so distinct CDR3 sequences, around 33% seen once. The sample was cord blood. The receptors shown here come from a newborn girl in good health.

The table lists this clonotype with a few counts. At one of its ends the junction is not consistent with the germline gene, which may arise from a read error. This chain connects TRBV30 to TRBJ2-1; 8 bases align to TRBD1. The CDR3 runs 14 residues. Germline CDR1 is GTSNPN and CDR2 is SVGIG (reference sequence). The CDR3 protein is CAWSMAGGYHEQFF. The CDR3 region has the DNA TGTGCCTGGAGTATGGCAGGGGGCTACCATGAGCAGTTCTTC.

This clonotype appeared a few times. The CDR3: CASSVVAGGETQYF. The CDR3 DNA reads as TGTGCCAGCAGCGTAGTAGCGGGAGGGGAGACCCAGTACTTC. J is TRBJ2-4 and V is TRBV9, with 11 bases lining up with TRBD2. Judging by the DNA end, TRBJ2-5 fits better; the J call may be wrong. The CDR3 consists of 14 residues. Germline V CDR1 and CDR2: SGDLS, YYNGEE.

The chain carries TRBV2 and TRBJ1-4, with 10 bases matching TRBD1. CDR3 length: 13 amino acids. Looked up from germline, CDR1 is SNHLY and CDR2 is FYNNEI. Germline trimming cut 7 bases from V and 10 bases from J; bases unmatched to any gene: 6. The CDR3 DNA reads TGTGCCAGCACGGTGACAGGGGGCGGAAAACTGTTTTTT. Its protein product is CASTVTGGGKLFF.

This clonotype was detected a few times. J is TRBJ2-7 and V is TRBV20-1, with 15 bases aligning to TRBD2. This CDR3 has 16 amino acids. V lost 6 bases and J lost 2; bases outside the gene matches: 8. CDR1 and CDR2 (germline): DFQATT, SNEGSKA (reference sequence). The CDR3 loop is CSASGTSGRSAYEQYF. The CDR3 nucleotides are TGCAGTGCGTCCGGGACTAGCGGGAGGTCTGCCTACGAGCAGTACTTC.

This clonotype was found a few times. This chain joins TRBV20-1 and TRBJ2-7; TRBD2 matches at 9 bases. Germline V lookup: CDR1 DFQATT, CDR2 SNEGSKA (reference sequence). J lost 6 bases, V lost 4 bases, and 10 bases had no gene match. The CDR3 contains 14 residues. CDR3 sequence: CSATAASGVLEQYF. CDR3 coding DNA: TGCAGTGCTACGGCGGCTAGCGGGGTTCTCGAGCAGTACTTC.

The J gene is TRBJ2-4, the V gene TRBV11-2; D assignment may be TRBD1 or TRBD2 (6 bases each). The DNA end is more similar to TRBJ2-5, so the J call may be wrong. The length of the CDR3 is 15 residues. Germline CDR1 reads SGHAT; CDR2 reads FQNNGV. The CDR3 sequence is CASSFVPGAFETQYF. CDR3 sequence (DNA): TGTGCCAGCAGCTTCGTTCCGGGGGCTTTCGAGACCCAGTACTTC.

This rearrangement joins TRBV15 to TRBJ2-3; TRBD2 matches 8 bases. J lost 0 bases, V lost 4 bases, and 0 bases had no gene match. CDR1 is LNHNV, CDR2 YYDKDF, per germline (reference sequence). This CDR3 spans 14 amino acids. The CDR3 spells CATSTSGSTDTQYF. The CDR3 DNA reads TGTGCCACCAGCACTAGCGGGAGCACAGATACGCAGTATTTT.

This clonotype was detected many times. The gene calls are TRBV28 and TRBJ1-2; 8 nucleotides align to TRBD1. Germline loops: CDR1 MDHEN, CDR2 SYDVKM. The CDR3 is 13 amino acids. The J segment lost 8 bases and the V segment lost 2 bases, leaving 4 bases of the junction unmatched. The DNA for the CDR3 is TGTGCCAGCAGTTTAGGGACAGGCATAGGCTACACCTTC. Translated: CASSLGTGIGYTF.

The table lists this clonotype with a few counts. One base away lies a much larger clone, so this may be a sequencing read error. The chain has TRBV7-2 and TRBJ2-7; 7 positions match TRBD2. The CDR3 covers 13 residues. The germline V gene encodes CDR1 SGHTA and CDR2 FQGNSA. With V trimmed by 4 bases and J by 3 bases, 3 bases remained unmatched. The CDR3 DNA is TGTGCCAGCAGCTGGACTAGGGGCTACGAGCAGTACTTC. Translating gives CASSWTRGYEQYF. The variable domain in full, with the rest retrieved from reference TRBV7-2 and TRBJ2-7, is GAGVSQSPSNKVTEKGKDVELRCDPISGHTALYWYRQSLGQGLEFLIYFQGNSAPDKSGLPSDRFSAERTGGSVSTLTIQRTQQEDSAVYLCASSWTRGYEQYFGPGTRLTVT.

This clonotype was picked up one time. This chain uses TRBV2 with TRBJ1-2; TRBD1 agrees at 8 bases. This CDR3 comprises 15 residues. After removal of 3 bases from V and 0 bases from J, the junction contained 3 bases not matched to a gene. Germline V CDR1 and CDR2: SNHLY, FYNNEI. CDR3 nucleotide sequence: TGTGCCAGCAGTGACAGGGGGCTGCCTAACTATGGCTACACCTTC. Translation: CASSDRGLPNYGYTF.